This entry lists 3 T cell receptor beta chains sequenced from one sample in a study of CXCR3-negative and CXCR3-positive naive CD8 T cells. Study-level findings and limits: Naive CXCR3-positive cells had TRB CDR3s more hydrophobic than those of CXCR3-negative naive cells.

5' RACE with UMI labels generated the TRB cDNA libraries. TCRdb reanalyzed the 5' RACE reads and collapses them to one entry per CDR3 protein, without DNA. Its table records tens of thousands of distinct CDR3 sequences. Antigens of these TCRs are unknown. The sample comprised naive CXCR3+ CD8+ T cells from blood. Subset of the sample: CD45RO-CCR7+CD27+CD95- naive CD8+ T cells expressing CXCR3 (TNR3+). The receptors originated from a human donor in good health. Some clones in this sample may be carry-over from other donors' samples.

V usage is TRBV7-9 and J usage is TRBJ2-5; no DNA is available, so the TRBD1 call from TCRdb remains unchecked. The germline gives CDR1 SEHNR, CDR2 FQNEAQ (reference sequence). The CDR3 spans 15 residues. The CDR3 reads CASSYRDRGRETQYF.

The chain is built from TRBV20-1 and TRBJ2-1; TCRdb returns TRBD2, unconfirmable since there is no DNA. This CDR3 has 15 amino acids. CDR1 and CDR2 from the germline V gene are DFQATT and SNEGSKA (reference sequence). CDR3 sequence reads: CSASSRGRNYNEQFF.

The chain uses TRBV28 and TRBJ2-3; the D gene TCRdb calls, TRBD1, cannot be checked with no DNA. The germline CDR1 and CDR2 sequences are MDHEN and SYDVKM. The CDR3 is 12 amino acids. CDR3 sequence reads: CASERGADTQYF.